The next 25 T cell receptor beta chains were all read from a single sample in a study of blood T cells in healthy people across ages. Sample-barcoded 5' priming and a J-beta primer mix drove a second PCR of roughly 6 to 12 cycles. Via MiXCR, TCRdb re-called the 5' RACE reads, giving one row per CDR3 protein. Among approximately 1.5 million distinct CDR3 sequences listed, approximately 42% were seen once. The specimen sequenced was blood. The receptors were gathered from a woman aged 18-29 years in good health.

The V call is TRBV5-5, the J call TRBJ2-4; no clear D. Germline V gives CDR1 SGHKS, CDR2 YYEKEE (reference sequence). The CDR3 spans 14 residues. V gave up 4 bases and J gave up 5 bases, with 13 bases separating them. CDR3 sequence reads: CASSTSGIENIQYF. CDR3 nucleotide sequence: TGTGCCAGCAGCACGTCGGGTATCGAAAACATTCAGTACTTC.

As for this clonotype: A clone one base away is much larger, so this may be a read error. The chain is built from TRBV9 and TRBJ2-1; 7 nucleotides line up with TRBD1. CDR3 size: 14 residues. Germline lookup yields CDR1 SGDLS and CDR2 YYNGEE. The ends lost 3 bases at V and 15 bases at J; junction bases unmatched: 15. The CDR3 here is CASSDRHMARGLFF. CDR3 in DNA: TGTGCCAGCAGCGACCGACATATGGCGAGGGGGCTGTTCTTC.

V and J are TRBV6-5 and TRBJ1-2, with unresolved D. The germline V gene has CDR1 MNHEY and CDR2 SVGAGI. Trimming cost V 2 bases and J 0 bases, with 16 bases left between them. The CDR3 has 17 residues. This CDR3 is CASSYLSGRSSNYGYTF. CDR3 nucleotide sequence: TGTGCCAGCAGTTACCTAAGTGGACGAAGTTCTAACTATGGCTACACCTTC.

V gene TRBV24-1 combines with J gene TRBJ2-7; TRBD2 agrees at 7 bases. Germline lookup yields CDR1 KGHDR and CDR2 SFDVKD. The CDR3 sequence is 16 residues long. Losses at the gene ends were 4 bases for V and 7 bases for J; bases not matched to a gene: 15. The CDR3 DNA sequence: TGTGCCACCAGTGAGGCGGGGGAGAGCTCCTACAATGAGCAGTACTTC. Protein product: CATSEAGESSYNEQYF.

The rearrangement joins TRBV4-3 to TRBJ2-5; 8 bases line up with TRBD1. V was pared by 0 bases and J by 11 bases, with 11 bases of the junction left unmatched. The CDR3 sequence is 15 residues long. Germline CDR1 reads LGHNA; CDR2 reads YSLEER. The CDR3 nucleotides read TGCGCCAGCAGCCAAGACAGGGGGCCCAACAATGAGCAGTACTTC. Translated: CASSQDRGPNNEQYF.

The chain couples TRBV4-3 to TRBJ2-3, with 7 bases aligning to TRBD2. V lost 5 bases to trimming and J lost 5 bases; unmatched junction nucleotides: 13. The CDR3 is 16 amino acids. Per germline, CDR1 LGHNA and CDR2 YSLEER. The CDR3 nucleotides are TGCGCCAGCAGCAAACAACTAGCGAGGGTCATAGATACGCAGTATTTT. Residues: CASSKQLARVIDTQYF.

CDR3: CASTGGAGDNEQFF. The CDR3 bases are TGTGCCAGCACCGGTGGGGCGGGGGACAATGAGCAGTTCTTC. The rearrangement uses TRBV28 and TRBJ2-1, with 7 positions matching TRBD2. The V and J ends lost 7 bases and 5 bases, in that order; junction bases with no gene match: 8. The CDR3 is 14 residues long. From germline, CDR1 is MDHEN and CDR2 SYDVKM.

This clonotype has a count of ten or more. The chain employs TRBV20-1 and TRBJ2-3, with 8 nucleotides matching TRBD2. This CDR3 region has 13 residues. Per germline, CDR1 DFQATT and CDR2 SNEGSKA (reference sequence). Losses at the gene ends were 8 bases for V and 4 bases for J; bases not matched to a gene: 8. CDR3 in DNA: TGCAGTTCCTCCGGGGGGGGCTCAGATACGCAGTATTTT. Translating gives CSSSGGGSDTQYF.

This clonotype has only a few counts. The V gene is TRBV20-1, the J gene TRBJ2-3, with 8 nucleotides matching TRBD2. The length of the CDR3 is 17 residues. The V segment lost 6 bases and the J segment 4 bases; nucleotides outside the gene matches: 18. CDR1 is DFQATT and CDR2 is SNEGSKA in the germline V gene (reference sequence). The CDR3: CSAVINSGSGAPDTQYF. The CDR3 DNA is TGCAGTGCCGTAATAAACTCGGGTAGCGGGGCCCCAGATACGCAGTATTTT.

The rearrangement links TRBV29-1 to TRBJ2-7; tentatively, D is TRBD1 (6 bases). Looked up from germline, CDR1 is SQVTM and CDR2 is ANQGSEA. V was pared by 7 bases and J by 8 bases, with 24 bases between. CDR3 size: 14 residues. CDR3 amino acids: CSAKRQEGGMKQYF. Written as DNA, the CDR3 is TGCAGCGCTAAGAGACAGGAAGGGGGAATGAAGCAGTACTTC.

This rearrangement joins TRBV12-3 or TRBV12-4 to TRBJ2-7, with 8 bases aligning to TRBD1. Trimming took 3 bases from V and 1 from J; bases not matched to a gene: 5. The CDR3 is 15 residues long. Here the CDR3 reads CASSFYRGSSYEQYF. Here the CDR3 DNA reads TGTGCCAGCAGTTTCTACAGGGGGAGTTCCTACGAGCAGTACTTC.

As DNA, the CDR3 is TGCAGCGTAGGACAGGGTGGAGTTGAGACCCAGTACTTC. The encoded protein is CSVGQGGVETQYF. The chain joins TRBV29-1 to TRBJ2-7; 8 bases match TRBD1. The J call may be mistaken, given a closer DNA end match to TRBJ2-5. This CDR3 is built from 13 residues. The germline CDR1 and CDR2 sequences are SQVTM and ANQGSEA.

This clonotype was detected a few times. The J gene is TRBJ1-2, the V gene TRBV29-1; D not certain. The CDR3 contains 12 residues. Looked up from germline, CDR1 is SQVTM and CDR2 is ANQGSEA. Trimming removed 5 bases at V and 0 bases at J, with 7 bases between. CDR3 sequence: CSVPHANYGYTF. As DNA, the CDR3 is TGCAGCGTTCCGCACGCTAACTATGGCTACACCTTC.

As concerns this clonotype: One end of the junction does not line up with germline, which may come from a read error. The DNA for the CDR3 is TGTGCCAGCAGTCGCCTAGGACTAGCGGGAGAAAGCTCCGACGAGCAGTACTTC. Its translation is CASSRLGLAGESSDEQYF. The chain has TRBV6-2 or TRBV6-3 and TRBJ2-7; 13 bases are a match to TRBD2. The length of the CDR3 is 18 residues. Per the germline V gene, CDR1 is MNHEY and CDR2 is SVGEGT.

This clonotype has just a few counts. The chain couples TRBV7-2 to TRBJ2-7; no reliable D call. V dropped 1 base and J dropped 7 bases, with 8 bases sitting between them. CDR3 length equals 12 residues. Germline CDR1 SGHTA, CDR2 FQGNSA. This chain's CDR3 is CASSLDVLEQYF. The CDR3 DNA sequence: TGTGCCAGCAGCTTAGACGTGCTTGAGCAGTACTTC.

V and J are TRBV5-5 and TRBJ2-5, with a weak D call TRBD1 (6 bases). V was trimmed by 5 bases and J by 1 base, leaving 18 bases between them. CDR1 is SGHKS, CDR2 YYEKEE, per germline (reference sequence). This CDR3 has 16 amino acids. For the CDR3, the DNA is TGTGCCAGCAGAACACAGGGAAGTGTGGTCCAAGAGACCCAGTACTTC. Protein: CASRTQGSVVQETQYF.

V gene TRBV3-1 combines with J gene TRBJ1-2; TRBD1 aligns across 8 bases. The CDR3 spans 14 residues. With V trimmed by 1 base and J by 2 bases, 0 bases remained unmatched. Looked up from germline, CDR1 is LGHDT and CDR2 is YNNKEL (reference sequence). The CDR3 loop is CASSQAGGNYGYTF. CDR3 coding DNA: TGTGCCAGCAGCCAAGCAGGGGGCAACTATGGCTACACCTTC.

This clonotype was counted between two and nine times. CDR3 region: CASSKDRGQSEQYF. The CDR3 DNA follows: TGTGCCAGCAGTAAAGACAGGGGGCAAAGCGAGCAGTACTTC. The chain carries TRBV6-5 and TRBJ2-5, with 10 bases fitting TRBD1. Matching the DNA end better, TRBJ2-7 makes the J call doubtful. This CDR3 has 14 residues. Per the germline V gene, CDR1 is MNHEY and CDR2 is SVGAGI.

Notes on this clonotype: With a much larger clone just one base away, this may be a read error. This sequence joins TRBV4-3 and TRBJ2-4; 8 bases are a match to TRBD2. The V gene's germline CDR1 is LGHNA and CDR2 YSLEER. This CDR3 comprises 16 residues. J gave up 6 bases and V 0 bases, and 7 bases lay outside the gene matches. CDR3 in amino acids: CASSQDGRAGGNIQYF. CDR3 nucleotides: TGCGCCAGCAGCCAAGATGGCAGGGCGGGAGGAAACATTCAGTACTTC.

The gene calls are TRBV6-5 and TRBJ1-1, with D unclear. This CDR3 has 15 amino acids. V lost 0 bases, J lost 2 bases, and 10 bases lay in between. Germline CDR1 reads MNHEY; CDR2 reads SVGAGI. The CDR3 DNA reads TGTGCCAGCAGTTACTCGCCGCCAGGCAACACTGAAGCTTTCTTT. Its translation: CASSYSPPGNTEAFF.

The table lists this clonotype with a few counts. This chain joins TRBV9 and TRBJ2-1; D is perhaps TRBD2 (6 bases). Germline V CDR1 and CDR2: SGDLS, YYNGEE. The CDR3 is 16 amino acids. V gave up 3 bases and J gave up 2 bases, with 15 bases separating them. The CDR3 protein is CASSAGTPEAYNEQFF. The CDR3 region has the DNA TGTGCCAGCAGCGCCGGGACTCCCGAGGCCTACAATGAGCAGTTCTTC.

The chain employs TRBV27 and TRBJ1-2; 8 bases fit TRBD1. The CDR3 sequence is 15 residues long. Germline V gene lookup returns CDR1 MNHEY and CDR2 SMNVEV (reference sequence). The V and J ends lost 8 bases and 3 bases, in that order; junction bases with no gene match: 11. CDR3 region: CASYNPGQDYYGYTF. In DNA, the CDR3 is TGTGCCAGCTATAATCCGGGACAGGATTACTATGGCTACACCTTC.

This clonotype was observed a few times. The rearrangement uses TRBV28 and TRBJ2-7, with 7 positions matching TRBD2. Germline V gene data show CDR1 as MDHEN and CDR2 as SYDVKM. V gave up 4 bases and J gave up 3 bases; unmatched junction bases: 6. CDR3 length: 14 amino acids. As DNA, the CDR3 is TGTGCCAGCAGTTCGCGGACTAGGCTCTACGAGCAGTACTTC. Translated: CASSSRTRLYEQYF.

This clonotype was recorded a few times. The CDR3 coding sequence is TGCAGTGCTGCGGGACACAACTACGAGCAGTACTTC. Translation gives CSAAGHNYEQYF. This chain joins TRBV20-1 and TRBJ2-7, with D perhaps TRBD1 or TRBD2 (6 bases each). The V end was cut by 5 bases, the J end by 3 bases, with 11 bases between. The CDR3 has 12 residues. Germline loops: CDR1 DFQATT, CDR2 SNEGSKA (reference sequence).

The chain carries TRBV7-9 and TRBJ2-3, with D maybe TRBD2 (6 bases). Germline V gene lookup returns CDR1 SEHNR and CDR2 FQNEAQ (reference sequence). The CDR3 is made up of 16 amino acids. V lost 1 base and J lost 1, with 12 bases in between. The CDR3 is CASSLEKRVRTDTQYF. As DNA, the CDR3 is TGTGCCAGCAGCTTAGAAAAGCGGGTGCGCACAGATACGCAGTATTTT.